This T cell receptor beta chain was identified in a study of cytomegalovirus exposure and HLA in healthy donors. The primer mix had 60 Vbeta and 13 Jbeta primers. Produced via immunoSEQ multiplex PCR; TCRdb's table is partial and in-frame only. The sample records about 190,000 clones, about four fifths being singletons. V trimming: 8 bases; J trimming: 7 bases; junction bases outside the gene matches: 12. CDR1 is SNHLY, CDR2 FYNNEI, per germline. The CDR3 spans 16 residues. The clonotype comes from a man aged 30 to 45 in good health and CMV-seropositive. The sequencing input was PBMCs. The rearrangement joins TRBV2 to TRBJ2-7, with TRBD2 identical over 15 bases. CDR3 amino acids: CASAVDRTSGGEEQYF. For the CDR3, the DNA is TGTGCCAGCGCTGTGGACCGGACTAGCGGGGGGGAAGAGCAGTACTTC.